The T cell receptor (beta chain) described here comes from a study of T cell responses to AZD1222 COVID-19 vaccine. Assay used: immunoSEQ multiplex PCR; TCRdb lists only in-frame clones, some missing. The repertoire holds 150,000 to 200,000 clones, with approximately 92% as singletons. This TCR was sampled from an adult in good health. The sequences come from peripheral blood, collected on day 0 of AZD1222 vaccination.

CDR3 nucleotides: TGCAGTGCCCTGAGGGGGGAGGGCTACACCTTC. Translating it yields CSALRGEGYTF. The rearrangement links TRBV20-1 to TRBJ1-2, with TRBD1 as a possible D gene (6 bases). CDR3 size: 11 residues. Germline V CDR1 and CDR2: DFQATT, SNEGSKA (reference sequence). Trimming removed 6 bases at V and 8 bases at J, with 13 bases between.